This T cell receptor beta chain was documented in a study of T cell responses to AZD1222 COVID-19 vaccine. CDR3 length equals 15 residues. The trim removed 5 bases at V and 4 bases at J, leaving 8 bases unmatched. Germline V gene data show CDR1 as SGHNT and CDR2 as YENEEA. Produced via immunoSEQ multiplex PCR; TCRdb's table is partial and in-frame only. Of around 97,000 clones listed, roughly 91% were seen once; the top ten hold roughly 44%. This sequence joins TRBV11-3 and TRBJ2-5, with TRBD2 matching 9 bases. Sequenced material: peripheral blood, taken on day 0 of AZD1222 vaccination. The clonotype originates from an adult in good health. CDR3 DNA sequence: TGTGCCAGCAGCAAGACTAGCGGAGTCGCAGAGACCCAGTACTTC. This gives the protein CASSKTSGVAETQYF.